This paragraph covers one T cell receptor (beta chain) sequence. V lost 4 bases, J lost 5 bases, and 25 bases lay in between. This CDR3 is 17 amino acids long. From germline, CDR1 is SGDLS and CDR2 YYNGEE. These data come from a study of blood T cell repertoires in COVID-19. In the study overall: T cells, B-cell-depleted T cells, or PBMCs supplied cDNA or gDNA.

Per the study methods: Reference gene primer amplification in the assay estimated nucleated cell counts. The data were produced by immunoSEQ multiplex PCR, yet TCRdb's version contains in-frame clones alone and is incomplete. V and J calls and clone size follow that table, whereas D and trimming were derived from the DNA. The profile shows some 150,000 clones, around 84% of them singletons. Sequenced input: peripheral blood. The TCR sequence derives from a human donor in a cohort sampled during active COVID-19. The gene calls are TRBV9 and TRBJ2-7; D is perhaps TRBD2 (5 bases). Written as DNA, the CDR3 is TGTGCCAGCAGCCCCCCTCAGGCGACCGGGAAGGATCACGAGCAGTACTTC. Amino acids: CASSPPQATGKDHEQYF.